The 21 T cell receptor beta chains presented below share a single source sample, sequenced in a study of regulatory T cells in long-lasting Graves disease. This sample's time point: newly diagnosed GD, antithyroid drugs for less than 3 months. PBMC-derived RNA was used for the TCR library. Relying on iRepertoire HTBI primers and Arm-PCR of CDR3 regions, the team built TCR beta libraries. TCRdb itself ran the multiplex PCR reads through MiXCR, one entry per CDR3 protein. The sample lists approximately 400,000 distinct CDR3 sequences; about 15% were seen once. This same sample was also taken into another study, of T cells in Graves' hyperthyroidism and ophthalmopathy.

The sequencing here drew on peripheral blood mononuclear cells (PBMCs), taken at new diagnosis, from a patient treated with antithyroid drugs. All receptors come from a woman aged 30 to 39 with Graves disease.

In its sample, this clonotype was seen many times. The chain combines TRBV7-3 with TRBJ1-2; 10 bases agree with TRBD1. CDR1 and CDR2 (germline): SGHTA, FQGTGA. The V segment lost 5 bases and the J segment 3 bases; nucleotides outside the gene matches: 3. This CDR3 has 14 amino acids. Here the CDR3 reads CASSPTGGDYGYTF. The DNA of the CDR3 is TGTGCCAGCAGCCCGACAGGGGGCGACTATGGCTACACCTTC. The complete variable domain, with remaining parts taken from reference TRBV7-3 and TRBJ1-2, reads GAGVSQTPSNKVTEKGKYVELRCDPISGHTALYWYRQSLGQGPEFLIYFQGTGAADDSGLPNDRFFAVRPEGSVSTLKIQRTERGDSAVYLCASSPTGGDYGYTFGSGTRLTVV.

This clonotype turned up a few times. CDR3 residues: CSVEIYRVLGDTQYF. DNA of the CDR3: TGCAGCGTTGAAATCTACAGGGTGTTGGGAGATACGCAGTATTTT. The chain is built from TRBV29-1 and TRBJ2-3; D is perhaps TRBD1 (6 bases). The V end lost 2 bases, the J end lost 5 bases, and 17 bases lay between the germline ends. Germline CDR1 and CDR2: SQVTM and ANQGSEA. CDR3 length: 15 amino acids.

This clonotype was observed at least ten times. The chain employs TRBV28 and TRBJ2-3, with a tentative D call TRBD1 (5 bases). The CDR3 contains 17 residues. Between the trimmed V and J ends, which lost 4 bases and 1 base, there was a span of 18 bases. Germline CDR1 and CDR2: MDHEN and SYDVKM. The CDR3 region is CASSSPIQGSGTDTQYF. As DNA, the CDR3 is TGTGCCAGCAGTTCACCTATCCAGGGTTCTGGCACAGATACGCAGTATTTT. The whole variable domain, remainder taken from reference TRBV28 and TRBJ2-3, is DVKVTQSSRYLVKRTGEKVFLECVQDMDHENMFWYRQDPGLGLRLIYFSYDVKMKEKGDIPEGYSVSREKKERFSLILESASTNQTSMYLCASSSPIQGSGTDTQYFGPGTRLTVL.

This clonotype was observed a handful of times. The genes are TRBV12-5 and TRBJ2-5, with D maybe TRBD1 (6 bases). There are 13 residues in the CDR3. V shed 3 bases and J shed 3 bases, with 8 bases lying between them. Germline CDR1 LGHNT, CDR2 FRNRAP. In DNA form, the CDR3 reads TGTGCTAGTGGTTTCGGGACAAAAGAGACCCAGTACTTC. Translating it yields CASGFGTKETQYF.

The genes are TRBV7-9 and TRBJ2-7, with D maybe TRBD1 (6 bases). The CDR3 totals 15 residues. Germline V lookup: CDR1 SEHNR, CDR2 FQNEAQ (reference sequence). Deletions cut 1 base from V and 4 bases from J, with 14 bases between. This CDR3 is CASSLEAGDRYEQYF. CDR3 in DNA: TGTGCCAGCAGCTTAGAGGCAGGGGATAGGTACGAGCAGTACTTC. The full variable domain, completed using reference TRBV7-9 and TRBJ2-7, is DTGVSQNPRHKITKRGQNVTFRCDPISEHNRLYWYRQTLGQGPEFLTYFQNEAQLEKSRLLSDRFSAERPKGSFSTLEIQRTEQGDSAMYLCASSLEAGDRYEQYFGPGTRLTVT.

This clonotype was counted between two and nine times. The chain is built from TRBV24-1 and TRBJ2-1, with 14 nucleotides matching TRBD2. The CDR3 totals 19 residues. V was pared by 7 bases and J by 0 bases, with 10 bases of the junction left unmatched. CDR1 KGHDR and CDR2 SFDVKD come from the germline V gene. The CDR3 DNA reads as TGTGCCACCAGCCCCCCCGAGGGGACTAGCGGGAGCTCCTACAATGAGCAGTTCTTC. Protein sequence: CATSPPEGTSGSSYNEQFF.

This clonotype was detected only a few times. The CDR3 nucleotides read TGTGCCAGCAGTTTTGACAGGAATGAGCAGTTCTTC. Protein: CASSFDRNEQFF. The V gene is TRBV6-2 or TRBV6-3, the J gene TRBJ2-1; D is perhaps TRBD1 (6 bases). The CDR3 consists of 12 residues. V lost 4 bases to trimming and J lost 7 bases, with 8 bases between them. CDR1 is MNHEY and CDR2 is SVGEGT in the germline V gene.

In its sample, this clonotype was seen many times. The CDR3 is CASSLGIHEQYF. CDR3 DNA sequence: TGTGCCAGCAGCTTAGGGATTCACGAGCAGTACTTC. The chain carries TRBV7-9 and TRBJ2-7; no reliable D call. The ends were cut back, 1 base at V and 5 bases at J, with 6 bases in the middle. The CDR3 is 12 amino acids. Germline-derived CDR1 and CDR2 are SEHNR and FQNEAQ (reference sequence).

The rearrangement uses TRBV7-3 and TRBJ2-5; possibly TRBD1 or TRBD2 for D (5 bases each). Germline V CDR1 and CDR2: SGHTA, FQGTGA. V was trimmed by 5 bases and J by 1 base, leaving 14 bases between them. The CDR3 contains 15 residues. This CDR3 is CASSLLGASQETQYF. For the CDR3, the DNA is TGTGCCAGCAGCCTCCTCGGGGCTAGCCAAGAGACCCAGTACTTC.

This clonotype was recorded at least ten times. The chain employs TRBV15 and TRBJ1-3, with a possible D match to TRBD1 (6 bases). This CDR3 spans 15 amino acids. Germline V CDR1 and CDR2: LNHNV, YYDKDF (reference sequence). With 3 bases removed from V and 3 bases from J, the gap between germline ends came to 12 bases. In nucleotides, the CDR3 is TGTGCCACCAGCAGGTTACAGGGAAGTGGAAACACCATATATTTT. Amino acids: CATSRLQGSGNTIYF.

This sequence joins TRBV6-2 or TRBV6-3 and TRBJ2-1; 9 bases are a match to TRBD2. Trimming removed 8 bases from V and 9 bases from J; junction bases left unmatched: 8. Germline lookup yields CDR1 MNHEY and CDR2 SVGEGT. The CDR3 is 13 residues long. CDR3 DNA: TGTGCCAGCGAGGTAGCGGGAGTCGGTGAGCAGTTCTTC. It translates to CASEVAGVGEQFF.

This clonotype was counted many times. This chain joins TRBV28 and TRBJ1-4, with 7 positions matching TRBD1. Germline assignment: CDR1 MDHEN and CDR2 SYDVKM. The CDR3 consists of 14 residues. Unmatched junction bases numbered 8, after V lost 6 bases and J lost 7 bases. The CDR3 DNA follows: TGTGCCAGCAGCCCCGGGCAGGGGGGTGAAAAACTGTTTTTT. This sequence encodes CASSPGQGGEKLFF.

In its sample, this clonotype was seen a few times. The chain links TRBV3-1 to TRBJ2-7, with TRBD2 as a possible D gene (7 bases). This CDR3 contains 13 residues. CDR1 and CDR2 from the germline V gene are LGHDT and YNNKEL (reference sequence). Trimming took off 10 bases at V and 0 bases at J, with 13 bases between the two ends. The CDR3 region has the DNA TGTGCCACCAAGCGGGACACCTCCTACGAGCAGTACTTC. Its protein is CATKRDTSYEQYF.

The chain couples TRBV4-2 to TRBJ1-4, with no clear D. From germline, CDR1 is LGHNA and CDR2 YNFKEQ. The V and J ends lost 1 base and 0 bases respectively, with 6 bases between them. The CDR3 is 15 amino acids. The CDR3: CASSQGIATNEKLFF. CDR3 nucleotide sequence: TGTGCCAGCAGCCAAGGAATCGCAACTAATGAAAAACTGTTTTTT.

This clonotype was counted many times. This chain joins TRBV27 and TRBJ2-1; no clear D. Germline-derived CDR1 and CDR2 are MNHEY and SMNVEV (reference sequence). With 7 bases removed from V and 14 bases from J, the gap between germline ends came to 15 bases. The CDR3 runs 11 residues. DNA for the CDR3: TGTGCCAGCAATGGGTTACGTGGGAAGTTCTTC. Its protein product is CASNGLRGKFF.

The chain couples TRBV19 to TRBJ2-3; D possibly corresponds to TRBD1 (6 bases). V was shortened by 7 bases and J by 4 bases, with 21 bases between the two germline ends. The V gene's germline CDR1 is LNHDA and CDR2 SQIVND (reference sequence). The CDR3 totals 16 residues. The CDR3 loop reads CASKSRGGISSDTQYF. CDR3 sequence (DNA): TGTGCCAGTAAATCCAGGGGTGGTATCTCATCAGATACGCAGTATTTT.

This clonotype was found many times. The chain combines TRBV6-1 with TRBJ2-2, with 10 bases lining up with TRBD2. The CDR3 covers 17 residues. Trimming took 5 bases from V and 7 from J; bases not matched to a gene: 13. Germline V gene sequence: CDR1 MNHNS, CDR2 SASEGT. CDR3 amino acids: CASSPREGLAVHGELFF. In DNA, the CDR3 is TGTGCCAGCAGTCCCAGAGAAGGACTAGCGGTTCACGGGGAGCTGTTTTTT.

This clonotype was observed at least ten times. This chain connects TRBV12-3 or TRBV12-4 to TRBJ1-3; no firm D call. V was cut by 3 bases and J by 0 bases, with 6 bases left in between. The CDR3 has 14 amino acids. The CDR3 region is CASSLAGSGNTIYF. The CDR3 DNA sequence: TGTGCCAGCAGTTTGGCTGGCTCTGGAAACACCATATATTTT.

This clonotype was detected a few times. The V call is TRBV9, the J call TRBJ1-2, with D unclear. CDR3 size: 14 residues. CDR1 SGDLS and CDR2 YYNGEE come from the germline V gene. V dropped 0 bases and J dropped 4 bases, with 10 bases sitting between them. DNA of the CDR3: TGTGCCAGCAGCGTAGAGTGGTTCGGCTATGGCTACACCTTC. This translates into CASSVEWFGYGYTF. The full variable domain, with the rest looked up from reference TRBV9 and TRBJ1-2, is DSGVTQTPKHLITATGQRVTLRCSPRSGDLSVYWYQQSLDQGLQFLIQYYNGEERAKGNILERFSAQQFPDLHSELNLSSLELGDSALYFCASSVEWFGYGYTFGSGTRLTVV.

This clonotype was counted at least ten times. This sequence joins TRBV20-1 and TRBJ1-5, with D tentatively TRBD1 (5 bases). This CDR3 is built from 18 residues. Trimming took off 0 bases at V and 1 base at J, with 19 bases between the two ends. Germline V gene lookup returns CDR1 DFQATT and CDR2 SNEGSKA (reference sequence). The CDR3 here is CSARDLWGMGGSNQPQHF. CDR3 in DNA: TGCAGTGCTAGAGATTTATGGGGGATGGGAGGGAGCAATCAGCCCCAGCATTTT.

The chain recombines TRBV29-1 with TRBJ1-2; D gene ambiguous. V shed 3 bases and J shed 8 bases, with 4 bases lying between them. The CDR3 totals 9 residues. Germline CDR1 and CDR2: SQVTM and ANQGSEA. The CDR3 DNA follows: TGCAGCGTTGATGGGGGCTACACCTTC. It codes for CSVDGGYTF.